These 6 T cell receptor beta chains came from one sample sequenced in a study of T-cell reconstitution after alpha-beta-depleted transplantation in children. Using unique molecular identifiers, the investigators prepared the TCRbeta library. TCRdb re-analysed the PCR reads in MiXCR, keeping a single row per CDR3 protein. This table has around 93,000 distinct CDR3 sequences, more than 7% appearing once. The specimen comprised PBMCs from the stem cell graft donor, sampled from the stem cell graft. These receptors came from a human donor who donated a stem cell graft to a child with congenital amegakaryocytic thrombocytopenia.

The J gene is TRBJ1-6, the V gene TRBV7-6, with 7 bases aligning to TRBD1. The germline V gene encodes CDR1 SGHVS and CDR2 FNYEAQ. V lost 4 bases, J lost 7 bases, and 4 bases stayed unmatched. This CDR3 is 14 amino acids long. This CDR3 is CASSSAGGNSPLHF. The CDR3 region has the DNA TGTGCCAGCAGCTCTGCAGGGGGAAATTCACCCCTCCACTTT.

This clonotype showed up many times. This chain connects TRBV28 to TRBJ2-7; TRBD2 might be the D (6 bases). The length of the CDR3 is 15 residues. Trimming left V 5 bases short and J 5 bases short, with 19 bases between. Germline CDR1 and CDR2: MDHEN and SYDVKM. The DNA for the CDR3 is TGTGCCAGCAGTCCCCACGGGAGAAGTAACCACGAGCAGTACTTC. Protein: CASSPHGRSNHEQYF.

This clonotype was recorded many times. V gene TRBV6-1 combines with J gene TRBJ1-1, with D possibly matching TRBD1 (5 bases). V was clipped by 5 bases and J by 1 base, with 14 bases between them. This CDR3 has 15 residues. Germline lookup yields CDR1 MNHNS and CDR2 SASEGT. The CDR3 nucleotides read TGTGCCAGCAGTCGTCCGGGACGGACGAACACTGAAGCTTTCTTT. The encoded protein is CASSRPGRTNTEAFF.

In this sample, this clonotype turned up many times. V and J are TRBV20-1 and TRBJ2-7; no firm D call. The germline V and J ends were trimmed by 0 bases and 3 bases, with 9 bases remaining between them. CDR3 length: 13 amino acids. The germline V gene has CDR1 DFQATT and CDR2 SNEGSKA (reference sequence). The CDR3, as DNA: TGCAGTGCTAGAGAGGGGTACTACTACGAGCAGTACTTC. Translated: CSAREGYYYEQYF.

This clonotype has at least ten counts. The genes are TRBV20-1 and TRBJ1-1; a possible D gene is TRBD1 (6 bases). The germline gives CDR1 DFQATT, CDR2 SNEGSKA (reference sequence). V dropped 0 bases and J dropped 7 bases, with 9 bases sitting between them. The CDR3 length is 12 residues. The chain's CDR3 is CSARDRDNEAFF. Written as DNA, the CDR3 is TGCAGTGCTAGAGACCGGGACAATGAAGCTTTCTTT.

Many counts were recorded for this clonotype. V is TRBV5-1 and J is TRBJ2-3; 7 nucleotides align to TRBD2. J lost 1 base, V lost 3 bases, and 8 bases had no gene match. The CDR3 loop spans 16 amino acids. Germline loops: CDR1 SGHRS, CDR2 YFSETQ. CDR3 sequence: CASSSLLGGGTDTQYF. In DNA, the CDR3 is TGCGCCAGCAGCTCCCTCCTGGGGGGGGGCACAGATACGCAGTATTTT.